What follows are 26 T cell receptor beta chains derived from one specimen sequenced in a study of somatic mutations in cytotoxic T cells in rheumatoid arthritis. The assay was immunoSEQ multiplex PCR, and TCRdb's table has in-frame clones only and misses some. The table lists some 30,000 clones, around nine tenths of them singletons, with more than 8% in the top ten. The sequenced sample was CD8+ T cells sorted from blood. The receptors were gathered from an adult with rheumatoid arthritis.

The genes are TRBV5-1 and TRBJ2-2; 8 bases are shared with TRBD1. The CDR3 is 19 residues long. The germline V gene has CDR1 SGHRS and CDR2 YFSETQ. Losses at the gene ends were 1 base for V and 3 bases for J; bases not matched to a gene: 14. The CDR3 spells CASSLIPLTGGRDTGELFF. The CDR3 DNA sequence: TGCGCCAGCAGCTTGATACCCCTTACAGGGGGGCGAGACACCGGGGAGCTGTTTTTT.

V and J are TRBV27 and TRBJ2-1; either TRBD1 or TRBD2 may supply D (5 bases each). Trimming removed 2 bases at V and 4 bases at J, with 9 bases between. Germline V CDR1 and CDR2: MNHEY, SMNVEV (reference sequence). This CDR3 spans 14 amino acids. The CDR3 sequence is CASSLGTGYNEQFF. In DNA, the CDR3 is TGTGCCAGCAGTTTAGGGACGGGTTACAATGAGCAGTTCTTC.

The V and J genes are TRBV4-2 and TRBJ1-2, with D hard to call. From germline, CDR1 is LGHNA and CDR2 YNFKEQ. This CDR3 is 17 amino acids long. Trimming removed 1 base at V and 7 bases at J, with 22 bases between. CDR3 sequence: CASSQASRWAGAGGYTF. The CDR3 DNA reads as TGTGCCAGCAGCCAAGCTTCGAGGTGGGCCGGCGCAGGTGGCTACACCTTC.

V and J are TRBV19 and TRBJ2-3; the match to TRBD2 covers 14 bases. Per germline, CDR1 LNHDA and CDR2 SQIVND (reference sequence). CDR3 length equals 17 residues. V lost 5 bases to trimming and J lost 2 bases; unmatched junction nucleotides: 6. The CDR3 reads CASSERLAGGYTDTQYF. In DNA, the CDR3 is TGTGCCAGTAGTGAGAGACTAGCGGGAGGGTACACAGATACGCAGTATTTT.

CDR3 amino acids: CASSSARGLLDEQYF. Written as DNA, the CDR3 is TGTGCCAGCAGTTCCGCCAGGGGCCTCTTGGACGAGCAGTACTTC. The chain joins TRBV27 to TRBJ2-7, with D maybe TRBD1 (6 bases). The CDR3 sequence is 15 residues long. Germline CDR1 and CDR2: MNHEY and SMNVEV (reference sequence). Trimming cost V 4 bases and J 5 bases, with 18 bases left between them.

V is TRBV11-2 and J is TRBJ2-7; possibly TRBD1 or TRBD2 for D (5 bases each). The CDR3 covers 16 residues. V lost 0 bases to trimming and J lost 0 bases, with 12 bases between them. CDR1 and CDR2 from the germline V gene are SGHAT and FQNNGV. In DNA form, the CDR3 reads TGTGCCAGCAGCTTAGATATGCTGGGGGACTCCTACGAGCAGTACTTC. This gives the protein CASSLDMLGDSYEQYF.

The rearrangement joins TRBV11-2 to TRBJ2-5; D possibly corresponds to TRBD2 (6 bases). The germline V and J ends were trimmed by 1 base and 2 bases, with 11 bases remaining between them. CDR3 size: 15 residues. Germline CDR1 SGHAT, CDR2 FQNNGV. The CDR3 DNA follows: TGTGCCAGCAGCTTAGTTGCGGGGCCTCAAGAGACCCAGTACTTC. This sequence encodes CASSLVAGPQETQYF.

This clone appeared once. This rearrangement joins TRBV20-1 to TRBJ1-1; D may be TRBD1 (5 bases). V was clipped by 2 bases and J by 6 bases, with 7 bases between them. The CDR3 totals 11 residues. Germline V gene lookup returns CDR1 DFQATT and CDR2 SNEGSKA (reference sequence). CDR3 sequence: CSARKGSEAFF. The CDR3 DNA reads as TGCAGTGCTAGAAAGGGGTCTGAAGCTTTCTTT.

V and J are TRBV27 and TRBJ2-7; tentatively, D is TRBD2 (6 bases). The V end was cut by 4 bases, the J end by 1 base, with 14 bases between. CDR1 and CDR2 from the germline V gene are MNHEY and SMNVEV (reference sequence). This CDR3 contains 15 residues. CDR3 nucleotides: TGTGCCAGCAGTTCTTTCGAGACTAGATCCTACGAGCAGTACTTC. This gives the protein CASSSFETRSYEQYF.

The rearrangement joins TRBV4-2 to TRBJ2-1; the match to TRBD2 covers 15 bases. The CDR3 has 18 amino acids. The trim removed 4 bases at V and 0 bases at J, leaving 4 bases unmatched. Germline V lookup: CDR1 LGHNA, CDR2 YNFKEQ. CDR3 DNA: TGTGCCAGCAGCCTGGGACTAGCGGGAGGACTCTCCTACAATGAGCAGTTCTTC. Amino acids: CASSLGLAGGLSYNEQFF.

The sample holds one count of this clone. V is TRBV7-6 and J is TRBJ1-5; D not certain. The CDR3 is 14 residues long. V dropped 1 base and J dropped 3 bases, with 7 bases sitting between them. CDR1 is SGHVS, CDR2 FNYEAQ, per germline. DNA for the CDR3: TGTGCCAGCAGCTTAGAGGCGAACAATCAGCCCCAGCATTTT. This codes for CASSLEANNQPQHF.

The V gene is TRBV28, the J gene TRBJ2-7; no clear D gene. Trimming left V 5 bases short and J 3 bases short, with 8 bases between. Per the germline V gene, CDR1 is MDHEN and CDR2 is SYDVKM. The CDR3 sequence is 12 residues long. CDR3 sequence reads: CASSDVRYEQYF. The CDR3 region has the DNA TGTGCCAGCAGTGATGTGCGCTACGAGCAGTACTTC.

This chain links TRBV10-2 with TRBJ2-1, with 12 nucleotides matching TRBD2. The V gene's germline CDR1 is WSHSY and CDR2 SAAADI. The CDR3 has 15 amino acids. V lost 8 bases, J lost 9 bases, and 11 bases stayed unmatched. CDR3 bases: TGCGCCAGCCTTGGAAGGACTAGCGGGGTCATTGAGCAGTTCTTC. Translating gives CASLGRTSGVIEQFF.

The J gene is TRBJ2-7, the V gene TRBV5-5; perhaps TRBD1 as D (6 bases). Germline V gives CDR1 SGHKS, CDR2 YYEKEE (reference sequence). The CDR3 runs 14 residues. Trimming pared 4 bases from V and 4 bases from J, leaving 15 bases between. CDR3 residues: CASSPWDTNYEQYF. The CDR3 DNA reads TGTGCCAGCAGCCCCTGGGACACAAATTACGAGCAGTACTTC. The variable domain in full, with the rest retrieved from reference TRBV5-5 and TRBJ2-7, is DAGVTQSPTHLIKTRGQQVTLRCSPISGHKSVSWYQQVLGQGPQFIFQYYEKEERGRGNFPDRFSARQFPNYSSELNVNALLLGDSALYLCASSPWDTNYEQYFGPGTRLTVT.

In DNA, the CDR3 is TGTGCCAGCAGCTTAGACCCCGGAGATGAGACCCAGTACTTC. It is translated as CASSLDPGDETQYF. This sequence joins TRBV7-6 and TRBJ2-5; no firm D call. The CDR3 extends over 14 amino acids. The germline V gene has CDR1 SGHVS and CDR2 FNYEAQ. V was pared by 1 base and J by 5 bases, with 11 bases between.

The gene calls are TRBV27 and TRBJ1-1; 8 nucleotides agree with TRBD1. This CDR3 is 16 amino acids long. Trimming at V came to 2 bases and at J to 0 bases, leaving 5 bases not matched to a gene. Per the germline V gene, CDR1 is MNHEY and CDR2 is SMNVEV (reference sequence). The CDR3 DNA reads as TGTGCCAGCAGTTTAAGGCCAGGGGGCTTGAACACTGAAGCTTTCTTT. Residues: CASSLRPGGLNTEAFF.

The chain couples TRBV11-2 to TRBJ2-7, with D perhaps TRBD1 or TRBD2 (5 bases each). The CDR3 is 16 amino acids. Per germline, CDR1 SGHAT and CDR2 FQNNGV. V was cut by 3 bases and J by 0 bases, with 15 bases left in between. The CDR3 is CASSFITGLSSYEQYF. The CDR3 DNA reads TGTGCCAGCAGCTTTATAACAGGACTTAGCTCCTACGAGCAGTACTTC.

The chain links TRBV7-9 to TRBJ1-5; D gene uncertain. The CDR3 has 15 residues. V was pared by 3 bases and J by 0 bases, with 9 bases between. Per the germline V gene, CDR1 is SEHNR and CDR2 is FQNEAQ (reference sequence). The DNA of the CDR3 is TGTGCCAGCAGCTTCGGGAATTATAGCAATCAGCCCCAGCATTTT. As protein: CASSFGNYSNQPQHF. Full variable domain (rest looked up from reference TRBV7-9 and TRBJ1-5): DTGVSQNPRHKITKRGQNVTFRCDPISEHNRLYWYRQTLGQGPEFLTYFQNEAQLEKSRLLSDRFSAERPKGSFSTLEIQRTEQGDSAMYLCASSFGNYSNQPQHFGDGTRLSIL.

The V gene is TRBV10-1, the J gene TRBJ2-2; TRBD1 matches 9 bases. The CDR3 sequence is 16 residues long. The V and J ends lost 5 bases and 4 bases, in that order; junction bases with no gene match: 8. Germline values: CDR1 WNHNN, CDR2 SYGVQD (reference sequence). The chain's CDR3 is CASSRSGQGFTGELFF. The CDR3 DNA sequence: TGCGCCAGCAGTCGATCGGGACAGGGCTTCACCGGGGAGCTGTTTTTT.

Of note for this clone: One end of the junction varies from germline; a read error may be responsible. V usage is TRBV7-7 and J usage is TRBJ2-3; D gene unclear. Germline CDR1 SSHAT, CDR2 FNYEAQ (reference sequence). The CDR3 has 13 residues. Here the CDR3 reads CASSSRPTDTQYF. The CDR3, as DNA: TGTGCTAGCAGCTCCCGACCCACAGATACGCAGTATTTT.

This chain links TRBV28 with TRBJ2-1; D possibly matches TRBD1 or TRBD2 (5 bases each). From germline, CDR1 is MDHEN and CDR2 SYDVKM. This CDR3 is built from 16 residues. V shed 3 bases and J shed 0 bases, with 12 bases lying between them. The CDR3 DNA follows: TGTGCCAGCAGTTTTTCGGCAGGGAGCTCCTACAATGAGCAGTTCTTC. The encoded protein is CASSFSAGSSYNEQFF.

The CDR3 coding sequence is TGCGCCAGCAGCCGAACTGGCCCGGGACTAGCGGGGGGCCCGTTCTCCACAGATACGCAGTATTTT. This gives the protein CASSRTGPGLAGGPFSTDTQYF. The chain joins TRBV4-1 to TRBJ2-3, with TRBD2 matching over 15 bases. CDR3 length: 22 amino acids. Trimming cost V 4 bases and J 2 bases; bases outside gene matches: 19. CDR1 MGHRA and CDR2 YSYEKL come from the germline V gene.

The CDR3 nucleotides are TGTGCCAGCAGCTTGGAGATAGCGGGGGCAGATACGCAGTATTTT. Its translation: CASSLEIAGADTQYF. The chain recombines TRBV5-4 with TRBJ2-3; TRBD2 matches at 9 bases. Germline CDR1 SGHNT, CDR2 YYREEE (reference sequence). V lost 0 bases, J lost 4 bases, and 3 bases stayed unmatched. The length of the CDR3 is 15 residues.

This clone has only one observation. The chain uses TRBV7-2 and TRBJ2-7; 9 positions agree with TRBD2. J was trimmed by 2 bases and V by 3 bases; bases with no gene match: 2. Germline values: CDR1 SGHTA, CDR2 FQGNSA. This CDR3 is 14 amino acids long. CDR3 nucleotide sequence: TGTGCCAGCAGCTTGGGACTAGCTGCCTACGAGCAGTACTTC. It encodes CASSLGLAAYEQYF.

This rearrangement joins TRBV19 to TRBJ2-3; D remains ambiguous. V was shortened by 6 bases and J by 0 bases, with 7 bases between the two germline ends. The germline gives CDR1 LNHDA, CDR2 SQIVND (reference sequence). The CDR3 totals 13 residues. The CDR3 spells CASSLTSTDTQYF. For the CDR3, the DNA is TGTGCCAGTAGCCTAACTAGCACAGATACGCAGTATTTT.

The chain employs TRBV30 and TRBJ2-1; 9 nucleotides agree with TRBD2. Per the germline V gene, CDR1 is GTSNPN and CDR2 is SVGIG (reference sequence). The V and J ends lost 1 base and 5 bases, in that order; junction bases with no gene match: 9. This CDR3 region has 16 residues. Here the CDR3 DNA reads TGTGCCTGGAGTGCAATAGCGGGAGTCGTCCACAATGAGCAGTTCTTC. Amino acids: CAWSAIAGVVHNEQFF.